This passage covers 16 T cell receptor beta chains from one sample sequenced in a study of blood T cells in healthy people across ages. Then a second PCR, running roughly 7 to 11 cycles, was carried out with a sample-barcoded 5' primer and a J-beta primer mix. Each CDR3 protein gets one entry after TCRdb re-called the 5' RACE reads with MiXCR. The profile covers hundreds of thousands of distinct CDR3 sequences, with about 28% appearing a single time and 15% to 19% taken by the ten largest. The sequenced sample consisted of blood. Receptors were obtained from an elderly woman in good health.

At least ten counts were recorded for this clonotype. CDR3 coding DNA: TGTGCCATCAGTGATGTTGGAGGGACAGGGGACGAGCAGTACTTC. Translating gives CAISDVGGTGDEQYF. This rearrangement joins TRBV10-3 to TRBJ2-7, with TRBD1 matching 10 bases. Germline V gene sequence: CDR1 ENHRY, CDR2 SYGVKD. The CDR3 has 15 residues. V gave up 3 bases and J gave up 5 bases; unmatched junction bases: 7.

The table lists this clonotype with many counts. CDR3 protein: CATSDPSGRPYEQYF. The CDR3 coding sequence is TGTGCCACCAGTGACCCTTCGGGGCGCCCCTACGAGCAGTACTTC. The V call is TRBV24-1, the J call TRBJ2-7; possibly TRBD1 or TRBD2 for D (5 bases each). This CDR3 is built from 15 residues. Germline CDR1 KGHDR, CDR2 SFDVKD. The V end lost 4 bases, the J end lost 2 bases, and 14 bases lay between the germline ends.

Many counts were recorded for this clonotype. The chain combines TRBV6-1 with TRBJ1-5, with D tentatively TRBD1 (5 bases). CDR1 and CDR2 from the germline V gene are MNHNS and SASEGT. The CDR3 has 13 amino acids. V lost 6 bases and J 3 bases, leaving 9 bases between the germline ends. CDR3 region: CASSRAFNQPQHF. The CDR3, as DNA: TGTGCCAGCAGCAGGGCTTTCAATCAGCCCCAGCATTTT.

The V gene is TRBV5-1, the J gene TRBJ2-5; 10 nucleotides line up with TRBD2. J was trimmed by 3 bases and V by 0 bases; bases with no gene match: 5. The CDR3 has 16 residues. Germline CDR1 is SGHRS and CDR2 is YFSETQ. The CDR3 sequence is CASSLGIAGGEETQYF. CDR3 DNA sequence: TGCGCCAGCAGCTTGGGAATAGCGGGGGGTGAAGAGACCCAGTACTTC.

The chain uses TRBV20-1 and TRBJ2-1; 13 bases fit TRBD2. Losses at the gene ends were 1 base for V and 0 bases for J; bases not matched to a gene: 6. From germline, CDR1 is DFQATT and CDR2 SNEGSKA (reference sequence). This CDR3 is built from 18 residues. CDR3 sequence reads: CSARATSGGLSSYNEQFF. The DNA for the CDR3 is TGCAGTGCTAGAGCGACTAGCGGGGGGCTGAGCTCCTACAATGAGCAGTTCTTC.

CDR3 sequence: CASSMTDRSTDTQYF. Written as DNA, the CDR3 is TGTGCCAGTAGTATGACGGACCGGAGCACAGATACGCAGTATTTT. The genes are TRBV19 and TRBJ2-3; D gene uncertain. V lost 3 bases and J 0 bases, leaving 10 bases between the germline ends. Germline CDR1 and CDR2: LNHDA and SQIVND (reference sequence). CDR3 length: 15 residues. Supplemented by reference TRBV19 and TRBJ2-3, the full variable domain reads DGGITQSPKYLFRKEGQNVTLSCEQNLNHDAMYWYRQDPGQGLRLIYYSQIVNDFQKGDIAEGYSVSREKKESFPLTVTSAQKNPTAFYLCASSMTDRSTDTQYFGPGTRLTVL.

V is TRBV30 and J is TRBJ2-3; 9 nucleotides agree with TRBD2. The CDR3 sequence is 15 residues long. V trimming: 1 base; J trimming: 3 bases; junction bases outside the gene matches: 5. Per germline, CDR1 GTSNPN and CDR2 SVGIG (reference sequence). The CDR3 region is CAWSARGGLTDTQYF. In DNA, the CDR3 is TGTGCCTGGAGTGCGCGGGGGGGCCTGACAGATACGCAGTATTTT. Using reference TRBV30 and TRBJ2-3 for the parts outside the CDR3, the full variable domain is SQTIHQWPATLVQPVGSPLSLECTVEGTSNPNLYWYRQAAGRGLQLLFYSVGIGQISSEVPQNLSASRPQDRQFILSSKKLLLSDSGFYLCAWSARGGLTDTQYFGPGTRLTVL.

Details on this clonotype: Just one base apart from a much larger clone, this may be a read error. The J gene is TRBJ2-6, the V gene TRBV15, with 12 bases fitting TRBD2. CDR3 length equals 20 residues. Trimming at V came to 0 bases and at J to 3 bases, leaving 9 bases not matched to a gene. Germline loops: CDR1 LNHNV, CDR2 YYDKDF (reference sequence). DNA for the CDR3: TGTGCCACCAGCAGAGATAGTCGGCTAGCGGGGGGGCGTGGGGCCAACGTCCTGACTTTC. As protein: CATSRDSRLAGGRGANVLTF.

In its sample, this clonotype was seen many times. In DNA, the CDR3 is TGCGCCAGCAGCTTGGCCGCCGTGGTGACAGATACGCAGTATTTT. It yields the protein CASSLAAVVTDTQYF. The rearrangement joins TRBV5-1 to TRBJ2-3; D is unresolved. The CDR3 is 15 residues long. Trimming removed 0 bases at V and 3 bases at J, with 11 bases between. Germline V CDR1 and CDR2: SGHRS, YFSETQ.

The chain is built from TRBV10-2 and TRBJ1-5, with TRBD1 identical over 9 bases. This CDR3 is 15 amino acids long. V dropped 2 bases and J dropped 3; count of bases not matched to a gene: 2. CDR1 is WSHSY, CDR2 SAAADI, per germline. DNA of the CDR3: TGCGCCAGCAGTGAGGGGGACAGGGTCAATCAGCCCCAGCATTTT. It encodes CASSEGDRVNQPQHF.

This clonotype was seen only a few times. A much larger clone lies a single base off, so this may be a read error. This rearrangement joins TRBV7-3 to TRBJ2-1; 9 bases fit TRBD2. The J call is uncertain, as TRBJ2-7 better fits the DNA end. The CDR3 contains 16 residues. Looked up from germline, CDR1 is SGHTA and CDR2 is FQGTGA. CDR3 bases: TGTGCCAGCAGCTTAACTAGCGGGGGATCCTACAATGAGCAGTACTTC. This sequence encodes CASSLTSGGSYNEQYF.

This clonotype was recorded many times. V is TRBV15 and J is TRBJ1-5; TRBD1 matches at 7 bases. V dropped 5 bases and J dropped 1; count of bases not matched to a gene: 8. The CDR3 is made up of 16 amino acids. CDR1 and CDR2 from the germline V gene are LNHNV and YYDKDF (reference sequence). The CDR3, as DNA: TGTGCCACCAGCCCAACACAGGGGCGAAGCAATCAGCCCCAGCATTTT. Translated, it gives CATSPTQGRSNQPQHF. The entire variable domain, with the rest obtained from reference TRBV15 and TRBJ1-5, is as follows: DAMVIQNPRYQVTQFGKPVTLSCSQTLNHNVMYWYQQKSSQAPKLLFHYYDKDFNNEADTPDNFQSRRPNTSFCFLDIRSPGLGDTAMYLCATSPTQGRSNQPQHFGDGTRLSIL.

The table lists this clonotype with many counts. The gene calls are TRBV20-1 and TRBJ2-3, with TRBD2 matching 8 bases. The CDR3 length is 16 residues. The germline V gene encodes CDR1 DFQATT and CDR2 SNEGSKA (reference sequence). Trimming removed 7 bases from V and 1 base from J; junction bases left unmatched: 13. This CDR3 is CSVGRGGPRGTDTQYF. The CDR3 nucleotides are TGCAGTGTTGGGCGCGGGGGGCCGAGAGGCACAGATACGCAGTATTTT.

This clonotype was observed at least ten times. The chain uses TRBV6-5 and TRBJ2-7; a weak D match, TRBD2 (5 bases). Trimming left V 3 bases short and J 4 bases short, with 13 bases between. The V gene's germline CDR1 is MNHEY and CDR2 SVGAGI. CDR3 length: 14 amino acids. The CDR3 DNA is TGTGCCAGCAGTTATTCCGGACTCGCTTACGAGCAGTACTTC. Residues: CASSYSGLAYEQYF.

This clonotype was seen only once. The chain links TRBV7-9 to TRBJ2-7; 8 bases fit TRBD2. The J call is in doubt because the DNA end fits TRBJ2-5 better. This CDR3 spans 14 amino acids. The germline V gene has CDR1 SEHNR and CDR2 FQNEAQ (reference sequence). The CDR3 reads CASYKSGSMKTQYF. The CDR3 DNA sequence: TGTGCCAGCTATAAAAGCGGGAGTATGAAGACCCAGTACTTC.

As to this clonotype: A much larger clone is a single base away; this may be a read error. V and J are TRBV7-2 and TRBJ2-1; D gene ambiguous. The DNA end lines up better with TRBJ2-7; the J call may be wrong. The CDR3 consists of 13 residues. Germline loops: CDR1 SGHTA, CDR2 FQGNSA. For the CDR3, the DNA is TGTGCCAGCAGCTTACCTCCAATTTACGAGCAGTACTTC. The encoded protein is CASSLPPIYEQYF.